Sequencing of this T cell receptor (beta chain) was carried out in a study of blood T cell repertoires in COVID-19. Some clones are missing from TCRdb's copy, which holds only in-frame ones; the method was immunoSEQ multiplex PCR. This table has some 24,000 clones, roughly 87% appearing once. Per germline, CDR1 SNHLY and CDR2 FYNNEI. The CDR3 is 16 amino acids. The V end was cut by 7 bases, the J end by 2 bases, with 18 bases between. The sequenced sample was peripheral blood. V gene TRBV2 combines with J gene TRBJ1-3, with D possibly being TRBD1 (5 bases). The TCR was taken from a human donor in a cohort sampled during active COVID-19. The CDR3 region has the DNA TGTGCCAGCAAGGGTCGGGACCGGGGGACTGGAAACACCATATATTTT. Protein product: CASKGRDRGTGNTIYF. The full variable domain, rest sourced from reference TRBV2 and TRBJ1-3, is EPEVTQTPSHQVTQMGQEVILRCVPISNHLYFYWYRQILGQKVEFLVSFYNNEISEKSEIFDDQFSVERPDGSNFTLKIRSTKLEDSAMYFCASKGRDRGTGNTIYFGEGSWLTVV.